The clone carrying this T cell receptor beta chain has ten or more counts. This entry is derived from a study of shared clonotypes between healthy human individuals. Produced via immunoSEQ multiplex PCR; TCRdb's table is partial and in-frame only. The profile shows 500,000 to 650,000 clones, roughly four fifths of them singletons. Input material: PBMCs. This TCR was sampled from a woman aged 40-49 years in good health. Some clones in this sample may be carry-over from other donors' samples.

CDR3 DNA: TGCGCCAGCAGCCCCTACGGAACATCTGGGGCCAACGTCCTGACTTTC. It yields the protein CASSPYGTSGANVLTF. The V and J genes are TRBV5-1 and TRBJ2-6; D is uncertain. Germline CDR1 is SGHRS and CDR2 is YFSETQ. The ends were cut back, 4 bases at V and 1 base at J, with 12 bases in the middle. The CDR3 covers 16 residues.